A single T cell receptor beta chain is shown here with its context. Its antigen remains unidentified. The germline CDR1 and CDR2 sequences are SGHAT and FQNNGV. Trimming stripped 3 bases from V and 9 bases from J, with 16 bases between. The CDR3 has 14 amino acids. The repertoire was sequenced with immunoSEQ multiplex PCR; TCRdb's copy has only in-frame clones and lacks some. The sample lists 6,000 to 8,500 clones, less than 75% occurring once. The data are from a study of T cell repertoires in ileal Crohn's disease. Whole-study context: Thiopurines (11) or anti-TNF agents (18) were given postoperatively to about half. General study points: Active smokers at surgery had more clonal expansions than non-smokers. Every patient over 26.8% clonality showed endoscopic recurrence.

Adults with ileal or ileocolonic Crohn's disease and an indication for resection were eligible. The sequenced sample consisted of ileal tissue. This TCR came from an adult with Crohn's disease. V is TRBV11-2 and J is TRBJ2-3, with D perhaps matching TRBD2 (7 bases). The CDR3 loop reads CASSLGGLGVTQYF. CDR3 in DNA: TGTGCCAGCAGCTTGGGGGGGCTTGGAGTAACGCAGTATTTT.